This is a list of T cell receptor beta chains from one sample in a study of PD-1 blockade in classical Hodgkin lymphoma. Method: immunoSEQ multiplex PCR; TCRdb's copy keeps in-frame clones and lacks some. Here the sample spans approximately 89,000 clones, approximately 86% being singletons. The sequencing used peripheral blood mononuclear cells (PBMCs), collected before the fourth cycle of nivolumab. The source is a human donor with classical Hodgkin lymphoma. CDR3s include the opening cysteine and the closing phenylalanine or tryptophan. The D gene is left open where the match is weak. Clone size appears in some rows only: once, few, many, or a class for an expanded clone.

V gene,D gene,clone size,CDR3 length,J gene,CDR3 DNA,CDR3 protein
TRBV15,TRBD2,medium-sized,18,TRBJ2-1,TGTGCCACCAGCAGAGAGTTGGCTAGCGGGAGGGCCTACAATGAGCAGTTCTTC,CATSRELASGRAYNEQFF
TRBV2,TRBD1,-,13,TRBJ1-5,TGTGCCAGCAGCGGAAACAGGGGTCAGCCCCAGCATTTT,CASSGNRGQPQHF
TRBV14,-,once,15,TRBJ1-6,TGTGCCAGCAGCCAAGATGCCCTATATAATTCACCCCTCCACTTT,CASSQDALYNSPLHF
TRBV18,-,-,15,TRBJ2-6,TGTGCCAGCTCACCAATCAGGGCTGGGGCCAACGTCCTGACTTTC,CASSPIRAGANVLTF
TRBV19,-,-,13,TRBJ2-5,TGTGCCAGTGGGGTGGGAATCCAAGAGACCCAGTACTTC,CASGVGIQETQYF
TRBV5-1,TRBD2,once,15,TRBJ2-1,TGCGCCAGCAGCTTGATTTTTGGTTCGGGAGGCGAGCAGTTCTTC,CASSLIFGSGGEQFF
TRBV6-6,-,-,13,TRBJ2-4,TGTGCCAGCAGTACAGGGTCCAAAAACATTCAGTACTTC,CASSTGSKNIQYF
TRBV27,TRBD2,-,15,TRBJ2-1,TGTGCCAGCAGTTTCTCCGGGACTAGCGGATTAGAGCAGTTCTTC,CASSFSGTSGLEQFF
TRBV2,TRBD2,once,17,TRBJ2-2,TGTGCCAGCAGTGAAGCGCTTGGGAGGGCGAACACCGGGGAGCTGTTTTTT,CASSEALGRANTGELFF
TRBV20-1,-,-,9,TRBJ2-1,TGCAGTGCTCCCCCGGAGCAGTTCTTC,CSAPPEQFF
TRBV15,-,-,16,TRBJ2-5,TGTGCCACCAGCAGAGAAAAGTTCGCGGGCGTGGGGGCCCAGTACTTC,CATSREKFAGVGAQYF
TRBV28,TRBD1,-,16,TRBJ2-7,TGTGCCAGCCGGACAGGCTCAACTTTTTTTCCCTACGAGCAGTACTTC,CASRTGSTFFPYEQYF
TRBV6-1,-,-,15,TRBJ2-7,TGTGCCAGCAGTCGACCCTCAGGGGATCCCTACGAGCAGTACTTC,CASSRPSGDPYEQYF
TRBV5-4,-,-,12,TRBJ1-2,TGTGCCAGCAGCTTCCACGGAGATGGCTACACCTTC,CASSFHGDGYTF
TRBV5-1,TRBD2,-,14,TRBJ2-3,TGCGCCAGCAGCTCACTAGCGGGAGGAGATACGCAGTATTTT,CASSSLAGGDTQYF
TRBV9,-,-,13,TRBJ2-5,TGTGCCAGCAGCCCCCTCGTTGGGGAGACCCAGTACTTC,CASSPLVGETQYF
TRBV5-4,-,-,14,TRBJ1-2,TGTGCCAGCAGCTGGGCACAACTTTCCTATGGCTACACCTTC,CASSWAQLSYGYTF
TRBV5-1,TRBD2,-,16,TRBJ2-7,TGCGCCAGCAGCGATCCCGGGGGGGGGCGCGGGTACGAGCAGTACTTC,CASSDPGGGRGYEQYF
TRBV27,TRBD2,-,15,TRBJ2-1,TGTGCCAGCAGTTCGGGACTAGGTTCCTACAATGAGCAGTTCTTC,CASSSGLGSYNEQFF
TRBV6-5,-,-,13,TRBJ2-5,TGTGCCAGCAGTTACTCGGGCAGAGAGACCCAGTACTTC,CASSYSGRETQYF
TRBV2,TRBD2,-,12,TRBJ2-7,TGTGCCAGCCGGGGGGATCCCTACGAGCAGTACTTC,CASRGDPYEQYF
TRBV11-2,TRBD2,-,14,TRBJ2-2,TGTGCCAGCAGCTGGGAGGGCCTGGGCGGGGAGCTGTTTTTT,CASSWEGLGGELFF
TRBV9,TRBD2,medium-sized,17,TRBJ2-2,TGTGCCAGCAGCGTAGTAGCGGGAGGGCCCTCCACCGGGGAGCTGTTTTTT,CASSVVAGGPSTGELFF
TRBV2,-,-,14,TRBJ2-1,TGTGCCAGCAGTGGCAGCGGGACATACAATGAGCAGTTCTTC,CASSGSGTYNEQFF
TRBV6-5,-,-,13,TRBJ1-2,TGTGCCAGCAGGCCCGGGACGGTCTATGGCTACACCTTC,CASRPGTVYGYTF
TRBV21-1,-,-,12,TRBJ2-2,TGTGCCAGCAGCAAACGACTCGGGGAGCTGTTTTTT,CASSKRLGELFF
TRBV28,TRBD2,few,15,TRBJ2-1,TGTGCCAGCAGTTTACTGCGGGAGGGCCGGTATGAGCAGTTCTTC,CASSLLREGRYEQFF
TRBV5-1,-,-,14,TRBJ2-7,TGCGCCAGCAGCTTAACAGGGTACCCCTACGAGCAGTACTTC,CASSLTGYPYEQYF
TRBV18,-,-,13,TRBJ2-3,TGTGCCAGCTCACCAAGCCTCACAGATACGCAGTATTTT,CASSPSLTDTQYF